The present entry profiles one TCR beta chain with its context. The antigen is unknown. Unique molecular identifiers tagged the TCR beta cDNA libraries. cDNA molecules numbering about 470,000 came from roughly 1.1 to 9.2 million T cells. TCRdb passed the PCR reads through MiXCR, listing each CDR3 protein once. The sample shows a few hundred thousand distinct CDR3 sequences, roughly 45% of them seen only once. The data are from a study of post-analysis software for immune sequencing data. For the study at large: Both relapsing-remitting and secondary progressive multiple sclerosis featured among the disease courses, as did progressive-relapsing multiple sclerosis.

V was cut by 4 bases and J by 3 bases, with 19 bases left in between. The germline CDR1 and CDR2 sequences are MNHEY and SVGAGI. The CDR3 is 16 amino acids. Overall study results and limits: Compared against controls, patients with multiple sclerosis displayed significantly lower normalized Chao1 diversity. When the samples were clustered directly with F measure, those that had been prepared in the same batch showed strong co-clustering. Patients carried four or five TRBV segments more frequently than controls did, and TRBV5-6, TRBV5-1 and TRBV20-1 were among them.

Sequenced material: blood. The source of this sequence is a girl aged 5-17 years with multiple sclerosis. This chain connects TRBV6-5 to TRBJ2-7; tentatively, D is TRBD1 or TRBD2 (5 bases each). This CDR3 reads CASSSHLGVLGYEQYF. In nucleotides, the CDR3 is TGTGCCAGCAGTTCCCACCTGGGGGTCCTTGGCTACGAGCAGTACTTC.